Presented here are 8 T cell receptor beta chains from one specimen sequenced in a study of T cell responses to AZD1222 COVID-19 vaccine. Measured with immunoSEQ multiplex PCR; TCRdb has only the in-frame clones, and not every one. The sample comprises about 55,000 clones, roughly 90% of which are singletons, and 2% rests with the top ten. The source was peripheral blood, collected on day 0 of AZD1222 vaccination. These receptors were taken from an adult in good health.

The chain is built from TRBV28 and TRBJ1-1; weak D call: TRBD1 (6 bases). Germline values: CDR1 MDHEN, CDR2 SYDVKM. The CDR3 has 14 residues. Between the trimmed V and J ends, which lost 7 bases and 5 bases, there was a span of 17 bases. This CDR3 reads CASTGGAVWTEAFF. CDR3 DNA sequence: TGTGCCAGCACCGGGGGGGCAGTCTGGACTGAAGCTTTCTTT.

This clone was recorded only once. The rearrangement links TRBV6-5 to TRBJ2-1; TRBD2 matches at 9 bases. The CDR3 runs to 13 residues. Germline V gives CDR1 MNHEY, CDR2 SVGAGI. The J segment lost 7 bases and the V segment lost 6 bases, leaving 4 bases of the junction unmatched. Here the CDR3 DNA reads TGTGCCAGCAGGGGACTAGCACCAAATGAGCAGTTCTTC. Translating gives CASRGLAPNEQFF.

This clone was counted only a few times. This chain uses TRBV7-3 with TRBJ2-7, with D unclear. V lost 5 bases, J lost 4 bases, and 6 bases lay in between. This CDR3 is built from 11 residues. CDR1 is SGHTA and CDR2 is FQGTGA in the germline V gene. The CDR3 region is CASSNGYEQYF. The CDR3 nucleotides read TGTGCCAGCAGCAACGGTTACGAGCAGTACTTC.

CDR3 loop: CASSLWWTERNTEAFF. The CDR3 DNA reads as TGTGCCAGCAGTTTATGGTGGACGGAACGGAACACTGAAGCTTTCTTT. The genes are TRBV27 and TRBJ1-1; no clear D gene. The CDR3 runs 16 residues. Germline CDR1 reads MNHEY; CDR2 reads SMNVEV (reference sequence). Trimming pared 1 base from V and 1 base from J, leaving 13 bases between.

This rearrangement joins TRBV14 to TRBJ2-2; D is uncertain. The V and J ends lost 2 bases and 7 bases respectively, with 8 bases between them. The CDR3 consists of 13 residues. Germline V gives CDR1 SGHDN, CDR2 FVKESK. The CDR3 protein is CASSQQGFGELFF. CDR3 coding DNA: TGTGCCAGCAGCCAACAAGGATTCGGGGAGCTGTTTTTT.

The J gene is TRBJ1-6, the V gene TRBV2; a possible D gene is TRBD1 (6 bases). Germline assignment: CDR1 SNHLY and CDR2 FYNNEI. The CDR3 spans 18 residues. Trimming left V 6 bases short and J 0 bases short, with 18 bases between. CDR3 sequence (DNA): TGTGCCAGCAGAACACCGGGACACCGAAACTCCTATAATTCACCCCTCCACTTT. Translation gives CASRTPGHRNSYNSPLHF.

This rearrangement joins TRBV7-2 to TRBJ1-2; a possible D gene is TRBD1 (5 bases). The V end lost 0 bases, the J end lost 6 bases, and 11 bases lay between the germline ends. This CDR3 contains 14 residues. Germline V CDR1 and CDR2: SGHTA, FQGNSA. Here the CDR3 reads CASSLASRGDGYTF. The CDR3 coding sequence is TGTGCCAGCAGCTTAGCGAGTCGGGGGGATGGCTACACCTTC.

V is TRBV28 and J is TRBJ1-6; D unresolved. This CDR3 is 14 amino acids long. V was shortened by 11 bases and J by 8 bases, with 19 bases between the two germline ends. The germline CDR1 and CDR2 sequences are MDHEN and SYDVKM. CDR3 sequence: CAGQARKRDSPLHF. The CDR3 bases are TGTGCCGGCCAAGCGAGAAAGAGGGATTCACCCCTCCACTTT.